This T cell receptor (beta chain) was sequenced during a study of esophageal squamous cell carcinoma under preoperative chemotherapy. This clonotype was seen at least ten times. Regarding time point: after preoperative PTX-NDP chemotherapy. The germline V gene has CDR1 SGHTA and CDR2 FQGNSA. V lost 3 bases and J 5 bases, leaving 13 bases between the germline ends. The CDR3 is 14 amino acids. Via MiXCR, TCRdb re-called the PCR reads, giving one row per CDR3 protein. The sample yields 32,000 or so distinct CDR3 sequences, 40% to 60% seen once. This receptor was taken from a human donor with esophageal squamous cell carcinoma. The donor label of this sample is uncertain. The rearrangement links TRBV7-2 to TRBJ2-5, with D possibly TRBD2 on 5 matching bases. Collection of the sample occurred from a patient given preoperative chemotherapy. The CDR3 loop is CASSFGQPGETQYF. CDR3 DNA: TGTGCCAGCAGCTTTGGGCAGCCGGGGGAGACCCAGTACTTC. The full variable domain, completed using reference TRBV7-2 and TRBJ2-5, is GAGVSQSPSNKVTEKGKDVELRCDPISGHTALYWYRQSLGQGLEFLIYFQGNSAPDKSGLPSDRFSAERTGGSVSTLTIQRTQQEDSAVYLCASSFGQPGETQYFGPGTRLLVL.